This T cell receptor beta chain is from a study of T cells after yellow fever vaccination. This clonotype was seen a handful of times. Its antigen is not identified. General study findings and limits: Secondary responses were weaker yet peaked faster, day 5 versus 15. Highly abundant clonotypes carried over from the bulk population could end up in FACS-sorted repertoires as contaminants.

The authors made TCR cDNA by 5'RACE template switching, adding a universal primer site and UMIs. Via MiXCR, TCRdb re-called the 5' RACE reads, giving one row per CDR3 protein. The sample holds roughly 350,000 distinct CDR3 sequences; about 4% are singletons and the top ten take 20% to 25%. Sample: PBMCs, taken 5 days after the yellow fever booster vaccination. The TCR was taken from a man between 18 and 29 years old who received the YFV17D yellow fever vaccine.

DNA of the CDR3: TGTGCCAGCAGCTTAACAGGGCTGCGCAATCAGCCCCAGCATTTT. Translating gives CASSLTGLRNQPQHF. The V call is TRBV11-2, the J call TRBJ1-5; maybe TRBD1 (6 bases). Germline V lookup: CDR1 SGHAT, CDR2 FQNNGV. The CDR3 totals 15 residues. Trimming pared 2 bases from V and 2 bases from J, leaving 10 bases between.